A single T cell receptor (beta chain) is shown here with its context. Its antigen remains unknown. Genomic DNA constituted the template upon which TCR beta VDJ and CDR3 profiling was performed. TCRdb passed the reads through MiXCR, listing each CDR3 protein once. The data hold 80,000 to 100,000 distinct CDR3 sequences, with about 67% observed a single time. The data belong to a study of CD8+CD57+ T cells in acquired aplastic anemia. Study details: Roughly 3.2 ug was the average amount of DNA from sorted CD4+ and CD8+ cells. Study results and limitations: Patients and controls shared some 29 CD8+ CDR3 sequences, which appeared highly expressed in patients and within their immunodominant clones. Patient and control CD8+ Simpson's diversity was not significantly different.

Patients included in sequencing had previously demonstrated CD8+CD57+ cell expansion by flow cytometry. Patients were untreated when blood was sampled. The sequence was obtained from a human donor with aplastic anemia. The sample comprised sorted CD4+, CD8+, or CD8+CD57+ T cells (not recorded which) from PBMCs.

The CDR3 DNA sequence: TGCAGCGTCGCGACAGGGAACCGTGGCTACACCTTC. This codes for CSVATGNRGYTF. The chain links TRBV29-1 to TRBJ1-2; 7 bases map to TRBD1. The CDR3 runs 12 residues. Trimming cost V 6 bases and J 7 bases; bases outside gene matches: 8. The germline V gene has CDR1 SQVTM and CDR2 ANQGSEA.